This is a list of T cell receptor beta chains from one sample in a study of CD8+CD57+ T cells in acquired aplastic anemia. TCRdb redid the calling of the reads with MiXCR, one entry per CDR3 protein. This sample has 150,000 to 200,000 distinct CDR3 sequences; 45% to 50% occur once, and the top ten carry over 25%. The sample was sorted CD4+, CD8+, or CD8+CD57+ T cells (not recorded which) from PBMCs. The receptors shown here come from a human donor with aplastic anemia. CDR3s include the opening cysteine and the closing phenylalanine or tryptophan. Each record gives: V gene, clone size, J gene, D gene, CDR3 protein, CDR3 DNA. A D gene is named only where the DNA matches it firmly. Size is stated for part of the rows, as once, few or many counts, or as a class when the clone is expanded.

TRBV19	.	TRBJ2-1	.	CASSIIEGVHNEQFF	TGTGCCAGTAGTATCATCGAGGGGGTCCACAATGAGCAGTTCTTC
TRBV30	few	TRBJ2-7	.	CAWSVFGSSSYEQYF	TGTGCCTGGAGTGTATTTGGGTCCTCCTCCTACGAGCAGTACTTC
TRBV7-9	.	TRBJ1-6	.	CASSLEGNSPLHF	TGTGCCAGCAGCTTAGAAGGGAATTCACCCCTCCACTTT
TRBV30	.	TRBJ2-5	TRBD2	CAWRPLGGGSGRAAETQYF	TGTGCCTGGAGACCCCTAGGGGGAGGTAGCGGGAGGGCCGCGGAGACCCAGTACTTC
TRBV9	many	TRBJ1-1	.	CASSGGNTEAFF	TGTGCCAGCAGCGGAGGGAACACTGAAGCTTTCTTT
TRBV20-1	.	TRBJ2-7	.	CSANSDISYEQYF	TGCAGTGCTAACTCTGACATCTCCTACGAGCAGTACTTC
TRBV2	.	TRBJ2-7	TRBD1	CASAQGTERVYEQYF	TGTGCCAGCGCCCAGGGGACAGAAAGAGTCTACGAGCAGTACTTC
TRBV25-1	once	TRBJ2-3	TRBD2	CASSAGLAEPVSTDTQYF	TGTGCCAGCAGTGCGGGACTAGCGGAACCCGTCAGCACAGATACGCAGTATTTT
TRBV2	.	TRBJ1-6	TRBD1	CAVRGDYNSPLHF	TGTGCCGTCAGGGGGGACTATAATTCACCCCTCCACTTT
TRBV6-5	many	TRBJ1-1	.	CASSWNTEAFF	TGTGCCAGCAGCTGGAACACTGAAGCTTTCTTT
TRBV12-3/TRBV12-4	many	TRBJ2-5	.	CASSIPGFLETQYF	TGTGCCAGCAGCATCCCCGGGTTCTTGGAGACCCAGTACTTC
TRBV7-8	many	TRBJ2-2	.	CASSGTGELFF	TGTGCCAGCAGCGGGACCGGGGAGCTGTTTTTT
TRBV7-9	many	TRBJ2-3	.	CASSLVAGNTDTQYF	TGTGCCAGCAGCTTAGTGGCAGGGAACACAGATACGCAGTATTTT
TRBV7-8	.	TRBJ2-2	.	CASLHTGELFF	TGTGCCAGCTTGCACACCGGGGAGCTGTTTTTT
TRBV30	few	TRBJ1-4	.	CAWRTGISTTNEKLFF	TGTGCCTGGAGGACGGGAATCTCCACAACTAATGAAAAACTGTTTTTT
TRBV2	many	TRBJ2-2	TRBD1	CASSEVEGGSTGELFF	TGTGCCAGCAGTGAAGTGGAAGGGGGCAGCACCGGGGAGCTGTTTTTT
TRBV2	few	TRBJ1-1	.	CASLIGNTEAFF	TGTGCCAGCTTGATCGGCAACACTGAAGCTTTCTTT
TRBV19	.	TRBJ2-5	.	CASSAQRNGLRGETQYF	TGTGCCAGTAGTGCCCAGAGGAACGGGCTCCGGGGGGAGACCCAGTACTTC
TRBV7-9	once	TRBJ2-5	TRBD2	CASSASGLETQYF	TGTGCCAGCAGTGCTAGCGGCTTGGAGACCCAGTACTTC
TRBV4-2	many	TRBJ1-2	.	CASTRRGTNYGYTF	TGTGCCAGCACCCGACGGGGAACTAACTATGGCTACACCTTC
TRBV7-7	few	TRBJ2-2	TRBD2	CASSLTSATGELFF	TGTGCCAGCAGCTTAACTAGCGCCACCGGGGAGCTGTTTTTT
TRBV18	many	TRBJ1-1	.	CASSPLGREAFF	TGTGCCAGCTCACCCCTGGGACGTGAAGCTTTCTTT
TRBV5-5	.	TRBJ1-1	TRBD1	CASSFRQGPEAFF	TGTGCCAGCAGCTTTAGACAGGGCCCCGAAGCTTTCTTT
TRBV9	once	TRBJ1-1	TRBD1	CASSVEGGEDTEAFF	TGTGCCAGCAGCGTAGAAGGGGGCGAGGACACTGAAGCTTTCTTT
TRBV9	many	TRBJ2-1	.	CASSVARSSAYNEQFF	TGTGCCAGCAGCGTAGCTCGGTCCTCGGCCTACAATGAGCAGTTCTTC
TRBV30	.	TRBJ1-6	.	CAWSVGSPLHF	TGTGCCTGGAGTGTAGGATCACCCCTCCACTTT
TRBV29-1	.	TRBJ2-3	.	CSVAHFTDTQYF	TGCAGCGTTGCGCACTTCACAGATACGCAGTATTTT